This T cell receptor (beta chain) emerged from a study of response to subunit inactivated influenza vaccine. Study-wide results and caveats: New T cells are recruited in small numbers by each seasonal influenza vaccination, according to the authors' suggestion.

The table lists this clonotype with a few counts. Its specificity is not known. The CDR3 covers 12 residues. V shed 5 bases and J 12 bases; nucleotides not matched to a gene: 4. Germline-derived CDR1 and CDR2 are KGHSH and LQKENI. One entry per CDR3 protein results from TCRdb running MiXCR on the RT-PCR reads. The table shows fewer than 600,000 distinct CDR3 sequences, with approximately 7.3% occurring only once. The source was PBMCs from blood, collected 23 to 25 months after vaccination. The chain is built from TRBV18 and TRBJ2-3; 11 nucleotides line up with TRBD2. This clonotype was sampled from a man in his fifties or sixties who received an inactivated influenza vaccine. CDR3 DNA: TGTGCCAGCTCAACAGGGACTAGCGGACAGTATTTT. Its translation is CASSTGTSGQYF.